Shown below are 27 T cell receptor beta chains from a single sample sequenced in a study of blood T cells in healthy people across ages. Primers used in a second PCR of roughly 6 to 11 cycles were a sample-barcoded 5' primer and a J-beta primer mix. TCRdb re-derived calls from the 5' RACE reads in MiXCR, one entry per CDR3 protein. The sample records around 1,700,000 distinct CDR3 sequences, 28% being singletons. The material sequenced was blood. These receptors all come from a woman in her thirties in good health.

V gene TRBV6-1 combines with J gene TRBJ2-1, with TRBD2 as a possible D gene (5 bases). The ends were cut back, 2 bases at V and 1 base at J, with 12 bases in the middle. This CDR3 comprises 16 residues. The germline V gene has CDR1 MNHNS and CDR2 SASEGT. The CDR3 loop reads CASSERRAQSYNEQFF. The CDR3 DNA follows: TGTGCCAGCAGTGAACGGCGGGCGCAATCCTACAATGAGCAGTTCTTC.

This clonotype has only a few counts. V usage is TRBV7-9 and J usage is TRBJ1-2; D might be TRBD1 (5 bases). Trimming pared 4 bases from V and 2 bases from J, leaving 14 bases between. This CDR3 region has 15 residues. Germline V gives CDR1 SEHNR, CDR2 FQNEAQ (reference sequence). The DNA for the CDR3 is TGTGCCAGCAGCTACCTCCCCCGGGACAACTATGGCTACACCTTC. Translation gives CASSYLPRDNYGYTF. The complete variable domain, with remaining parts taken from reference TRBV7-9 and TRBJ1-2, reads DTGVSQNPRHKITKRGQNVTFRCDPISEHNRLYWYRQTLGQGPEFLTYFQNEAQLEKSRLLSDRFSAERPKGSFSTLEIQRTEQGDSAMYLCASSYLPRDNYGYTFGSGTRLTVV.

This clonotype was counted ten times or more. The chain has TRBV12-5 and TRBJ2-7; 7 bases match TRBD2. The CDR3 sequence is 13 residues long. CDR1 and CDR2 from the germline V gene are LGHNT and FRNRAP. V shed 6 bases and J 5 bases; nucleotides not matched to a gene: 7. CDR3 region: CASGSSTSDEQYF. CDR3 nucleotide sequence: TGTGCTAGTGGGTCCTCAACTAGCGACGAGCAGTACTTC.

As DNA, the CDR3 is TGTGCCAGCAGCTTATCCCTAGGGGGAGATACGCAGTATTTT. It specifies CASSLSLGGDTQYF. The J gene is TRBJ2-3, the V gene TRBV11-2; D may be TRBD1 (6 bases). CDR3 length: 14 residues. Germline V gives CDR1 SGHAT, CDR2 FQNNGV. V was pared by 2 bases and J by 5 bases, with 11 bases between. Full variable domain (remainder filled in from reference TRBV11-2 and TRBJ2-3): EAGVAQSPRYKIIEKRQSVAFWCNPISGHATLYWYQQILGQGPKLLIQFQNNGVVDDSQLPKDRFSAERLKGVDSTLKIQPAKLEDSAVYLCASSLSLGGDTQYFGPGTRLTVL.

The chain combines TRBV30 with TRBJ2-7; D not certain. The germline CDR1 and CDR2 sequences are GTSNPN and SVGIG (reference sequence). Between the trimmed V and J ends, which lost 2 bases and 0 bases, there was a span of 8 bases. This CDR3 spans 13 amino acids. This CDR3 reads CAWSLGSSYEQYF. The CDR3 coding sequence is TGTGCCTGGAGTCTCGGGTCCTCCTACGAGCAGTACTTC.

V and J are TRBV5-1 and TRBJ2-5, with unresolved D. V shed 3 bases and J shed 2 bases, with 11 bases lying between them. The CDR3 loop spans 14 amino acids. CDR1 and CDR2 (germline): SGHRS, YFSETQ. Here the CDR3 reads CASSSSNQQETQYF. CDR3 sequence (DNA): TGCGCCAGCAGCTCCAGTAATCAACAAGAGACCCAGTACTTC.

This clonotype was detected ten times or more. The chain is built from TRBV10-3 and TRBJ2-1; D possibly matches TRBD1 or TRBD2 (6 bases each). CDR3 length: 16 amino acids. The germline CDR1 and CDR2 sequences are ENHRY and SYGVKD. The V end lost 3 bases, the J end lost 1 base, and 13 bases lay between the germline ends. In DNA form, the CDR3 reads TGTGCCATCAGTGAAGAAAGGGGGGCGTCCTACAATGAGCAGTTCTTC. Translated: CAISEERGASYNEQFF.

The chain is built from TRBV15 and TRBJ1-2; 10 bases match TRBD1. The germline gives CDR1 LNHNV, CDR2 YYDKDF (reference sequence). This CDR3 comprises 17 residues. Unmatched junction bases numbered 9, after V lost 0 bases and J lost 5 bases. The CDR3 DNA reads TGTGCCACCAGCAGAGACGGGACAGGGGCCTTCGGGTATGGCTACACCTTC. It translates to CATSRDGTGAFGYGYTF.

The chain couples TRBV24-1 to TRBJ1-1; the D gene is possibly TRBD1 (5 bases). Trimming took off 2 bases at V and 10 bases at J, with 13 bases between the two ends. CDR1 is KGHDR, CDR2 SFDVKD, per germline. The length of the CDR3 is 13 residues. The CDR3 nucleotides read TGTGCCACCAGTGATTCAATGTCGAGGGGAGCTTTCTTT. Encoded protein: CATSDSMSRGAFF.

This clonotype was seen a few times. The gene calls are TRBV6-6 and TRBJ2-1; 11 bases map to TRBD2. This CDR3 has 15 amino acids. The V segment lost 8 bases and the J segment 8 bases; nucleotides outside the gene matches: 11. Germline lookup yields CDR1 MNHNY and CDR2 SVGAGI (reference sequence). The CDR3 region has the DNA TGTGCCAGCGGCTCGACTAGCGGGATGGAAGATGAGCAGTTCTTC. Protein: CASGSTSGMEDEQFF.

The chain has TRBV12-5 and TRBJ2-3; D gene ambiguous. The CDR3 sequence is 17 residues long. Looked up from germline, CDR1 is LGHNT and CDR2 is FRNRAP. V shed 0 bases and J shed 2 bases, with 15 bases lying between them. This CDR3 is CASGLVLGSTTTDTQYF. The DNA for the CDR3 is TGTGCTAGTGGTTTGGTATTGGGGTCCACCACCACAGATACGCAGTATTTT.

V is TRBV5-1 and J is TRBJ2-7; D is unclear. The CDR3 length is 14 residues. V shed 4 bases and J shed 5 bases, with 16 bases lying between them. The germline CDR1 and CDR2 sequences are SGHRS and YFSETQ. The CDR3 loop is CASSGRTGSDEQYF. For the CDR3, the DNA is TGCGCCAGCAGCGGAAGGACGGGCTCTGACGAGCAGTACTTC. The whole variable domain, remainder taken from reference TRBV5-1 and TRBJ2-7, is KAGVTQTPRYLIKTRGQQVTLSCSPISGHRSVSWYQQTPGQGLQFLFEYFSETQRNKGNFPGRFSGRQFSNSRSEMNVSTLELGDSALYLCASSGRTGSDEQYFGPGTRLTVT.

In regard to this clonotype: The junction departs from germline at one end; a sequencing error may be responsible. The rearrangement uses TRBV6-1 and TRBJ2-7; D assignment may be TRBD1 or TRBD2 (7 bases each). This CDR3 has 13 amino acids. In germline, CDR1 is MNHNS, CDR2 SASEGT. This CDR3 reads CAGSGTAVYEQYF. The CDR3 DNA sequence: TGTGCCGGCAGCGGGACAGCTGTCTACGAGCAGTACTTC.

This clonotype has just a few counts. This chain connects TRBV3-1 to TRBJ1-2; a weak D match, TRBD1 (6 bases). The CDR3 extends over 14 amino acids. V dropped 3 bases and J dropped 3 bases, with 11 bases sitting between them. Germline V gives CDR1 LGHDT, CDR2 YNNKEL (reference sequence). The CDR3 protein is CASSHPGADYGYTF. For the CDR3, the DNA is TGTGCCAGCAGCCATCCGGGGGCGGACTATGGCTACACCTTC. The variable domain in full, completed from reference TRBV3-1 and TRBJ1-2, reads DTAVSQTPKYLVTQMGNDKSIKCEQNLGHDTMYWYKQDSKKFLKIMFSYNNKELIINETVPNRFSPKSPDKAHLNLHINSLELGDSAVYFCASSHPGADYGYTFGSGTRLTVV.

A few counts support this clonotype. J is TRBJ2-2 and V is TRBV7-9; D not resolved. This CDR3 is 15 amino acids long. Germline values: CDR1 SEHNR, CDR2 FQNEAQ (reference sequence). V lost 3 bases, J lost 1 base, and 9 bases lay in between. The CDR3 is CASSFSLWNTGELFF. The CDR3 DNA sequence: TGTGCCAGCAGCTTCTCTCTGTGGAACACCGGGGAGCTGTTTTTT.

About this clonotype itself: A junction end diverges from the germline sequence, so it may reflect a read error. The chain combines TRBV9 with TRBJ2-1, with D possibly being TRBD1 (5 bases). The CDR3 is made up of 11 amino acids. Germline values: CDR1 SGDLS, CDR2 YYNGEE. The CDR3 DNA follows: TGTGCCTGCAGCGTAGGGGCCGAGCAGTTCTTC. This gives the protein CACSVGAEQFF.

This clonotype has ten or more counts. V usage is TRBV15 and J usage is TRBJ1-2; no reliable D call. Germline V gene data show CDR1 as LNHNV and CDR2 as YYDKDF (reference sequence). V lost 1 base, J lost 2 bases, and 8 bases lay in between. The CDR3 has 14 amino acids. In DNA form, the CDR3 reads TGTGCCACCAGCAGAGTCTCACAGAACTATGGCTACACCTTC. This sequence encodes CATSRVSQNYGYTF.

As for this clonotype: At one of its ends the junction is not consistent with the germline gene, which may arise from a read error. The chain employs TRBV5-6 and TRBJ2-1; TRBD2 might be the D (5 bases). CDR3 length equals 16 residues. Germline CDR1 reads SGHDT; CDR2 reads YYEEEE. DNA of the CDR3: TGTACCAGCAGCTTGCGGGCCAGGATTTTGACAACTGAGCAGTTCTTC. As protein: CTSSLRARILTTEQFF. Filled out from reference TRBV5-6 and TRBJ2-1, the complete variable domain reads DAGVTQSPTHLIKTRGQQVTLRCSPKSGHDTVSWYQQALGQGPQFIFQYYEEEERQRGNFPDRFSGHQFPNYSSELNVNALLLGDSALYLCTSSLRARILTTEQFFGPGTRLTVL.

Details on this clonotype: A read error may produce the germline difference seen at one junction end. V is TRBV20-1 and J is TRBJ2-6, with D tentatively TRBD1 or TRBD2 (6 bases each). Germline values: CDR1 DFQATT, CDR2 SNEGSKA (reference sequence). The CDR3 contains 18 residues. The CDR3 bases are TGCAGTGCTAGGGCCCAGTGGGGGGCCCTCTCTGGGGCCAACGTCCCGACTTTC. This codes for CSARAQWGALSGANVPTF.

The chain has TRBV6-4 and TRBJ2-3; D gene unclear. Deletions cut 2 bases from V and 4 bases from J, with 13 bases between. The CDR3 sequence is 15 residues long. In germline, CDR1 is MRHNA, CDR2 SNTAGT. CDR3 in DNA: TGTGCCAGCAGTGACCTGGCAGGACCCTCAGATACGCAGTATTTT. Translating it yields CASSDLAGPSDTQYF.

This clonotype was seen a handful of times. CDR3 coding DNA: TGTGCCACCAGTGATTCGGCGAGGAGGGGCTATAGCACAGATACGCAGTATTTT. Protein: CATSDSARRGYSTDTQYF. V usage is TRBV24-1 and J usage is TRBJ2-3; a possible D gene is TRBD2 (6 bases). CDR1 and CDR2 (germline): KGHDR, SFDVKD. V was cut by 2 bases and J by 0 bases, with 17 bases left in between. The CDR3 covers 18 residues.

Concerning this clonotype: Since a much larger clone is just one base distant, this may be a read error. This chain uses TRBV24-1 with TRBJ2-1, with 8 bases identical to TRBD2. Germline values: CDR1 KGHDR, CDR2 SFDVKD. The CDR3 extends over 17 amino acids. CDR3 amino acids: CAASDLHREGTYNEQFF. The CDR3 nucleotides are TGTGCCGCCAGTGATTTGCATCGGGAGGGTACCTACAATGAGCAGTTCTTC.

This clonotype was observed a few times. V is TRBV2 and J is TRBJ1-5; TRBD1 agrees at 8 bases. Germline loops: CDR1 SNHLY, CDR2 FYNNEI. The CDR3 consists of 15 residues. The trim removed 6 bases at V and 6 bases at J, leaving 10 bases unmatched. The CDR3 here is CASRANRGVGQPQHF. CDR3 bases: TGTGCCAGCAGAGCGAACAGGGGGGTAGGTCAGCCCCAGCATTTT.

The V gene is TRBV20-1, the J gene TRBJ2-1; D is perhaps TRBD2 (7 bases). The end of the DNA is better explained by TRBJ2-7, so the J call may be wrong. Per germline, CDR1 DFQATT and CDR2 SNEGSKA (reference sequence). CDR3 length equals 13 residues. CDR3 protein: CSASGGQYNEQYF. CDR3 DNA sequence: TGCAGTGCTAGCGGGGGGCAGTACAATGAGCAGTACTTC.

This chain uses TRBV10-3 with TRBJ2-4; D is tentatively TRBD1 or TRBD2 (6 bases each). The assigned J gene may be wrong: the sequence end matches TRBJ2-7 better. CDR3 size: 15 residues. Germline V gene sequence: CDR1 ENHRY, CDR2 SYGVKD. This CDR3 reads CAISDPGRGLYEQYF. Written as DNA, the CDR3 is TGTGCCATCAGTGACCCTGGTCGGGGGCTCTACGAGCAGTACTTC.

This clonotype was detected many times. The CDR3 sequence: CAISEAWDRDVGQYF. In DNA, the CDR3 is TGTGCCATCAGTGAGGCGTGGGACCGCGATGTCGGGCAGTACTTC. V usage is TRBV10-3 and J usage is TRBJ2-5; D tentatively reads TRBD1 or TRBD2 (5 bases each). Germline assignment: CDR1 ENHRY and CDR2 SYGVKD. V was trimmed by 2 bases and J by 11 bases, leaving 21 bases between them. The CDR3 length is 15 residues.

The chain joins TRBV5-1 to TRBJ1-2; no reliable D call. CDR3 size: 13 residues. The germline V gene has CDR1 SGHRS and CDR2 YFSETQ. V shed 0 bases and J shed 6 bases, with 9 bases lying between them. CDR3 sequence reads: CASSLDILNGYTF. The CDR3 DNA follows: TGCGCCAGCAGCTTGGACATTTTAAATGGCTACACCTTC.